The 32 T cell receptor beta chains presented below share a single source sample, sequenced in a study of T cell responses to AZD1222 COVID-19 vaccine. Sequencing used immunoSEQ multiplex PCR; TCRdb keeps in-frame clones, though not all of them. This sample has about 150,000 clones; about nine tenths occur once, and the top ten carry 2.8%. This sample comprised peripheral blood, obtained on day 0 of MenACWY control vaccination. The receptors were sampled from an adult in good health.

The chain combines TRBV9 with TRBJ1-2; D unclear. The V gene lost 0 bases and the J gene lost 8 bases, with 11 bases spanning the gap. The germline CDR1 and CDR2 sequences are SGDLS and YYNGEE. This CDR3 comprises 13 residues. Written as DNA, the CDR3 is TGTGCCAGCAGCGTAGGAGGCCACGAGGGCTACACCTTC. Translating it yields CASSVGGHEGYTF.

This clone was seen more than once but under ten times. The rearrangement links TRBV28 to TRBJ1-5; no firm D call. Trimming took 3 bases from V and 5 from J, leaving 11 bases between them. Germline CDR1 reads MDHEN; CDR2 reads SYDVKM. CDR3 size: 14 residues. The CDR3 spells CASSFYGDHQPQHF. CDR3 nucleotides: TGTGCCAGCAGTTTCTATGGGGATCATCAGCCCCAGCATTTT. Looking up the rest from reference TRBV28 and TRBJ1-5 gives the full variable domain: DVKVTQSSRYLVKRTGEKVFLECVQDMDHENMFWYRQDPGLGLRLIYFSYDVKMKEKGDIPEGYSVSREKKERFSLILESASTNQTSMYLCASSFYGDHQPQHFGDGTRLSIL.

The chain combines TRBV20-1 with TRBJ2-3, with D tentatively TRBD2 (6 bases). The CDR3 length is 14 residues. Trimming cost V 3 bases and J 2 bases, with 12 bases left between them. Per the germline V gene, CDR1 is DFQATT and CDR2 is SNEGSKA (reference sequence). The CDR3 region is CSASHREVTDTQYF. The CDR3 DNA is TGCAGTGCTAGTCATAGGGAGGTCACAGATACGCAGTATTTT.

The chain combines TRBV10-3 with TRBJ1-2, with D possibly TRBD1 on 5 matching bases. V was cut by 8 bases and J by 8 bases, with 18 bases left in between. CDR1 and CDR2 (germline): ENHRY, SYGVKD. This CDR3 comprises 13 residues. The CDR3 reads CAISDQGSGGYTF. As DNA, the CDR3 is TGTGCCATCTCGGACCAGGGATCGGGAGGCTACACCTTC.

This clone was seen a single time. The gene calls are TRBV18 and TRBJ1-4; D possibly corresponds to TRBD1 (6 bases). This CDR3 is 15 amino acids long. Between the trimmed V and J ends, which lost 1 base and 5 bases, there was a span of 11 bases. Germline assignment: CDR1 KGHSH and CDR2 LQKENI. The CDR3 region is CASSPQVRGNEKLFF. The DNA for the CDR3 is TGTGCCAGCTCACCACAGGTCAGGGGCAATGAAAAACTGTTTTTT.

The V and J genes are TRBV14 and TRBJ2-2; 8 nucleotides line up with TRBD1. Unmatched junction bases numbered 9, after V lost 5 bases and J lost 7 bases. Germline V gives CDR1 SGHDN, CDR2 FVKESK. This CDR3 is built from 15 residues. The CDR3 protein is CASSIRQGFVGELFF. DNA for the CDR3: TGTGCCAGCAGCATACGACAGGGGTTTGTCGGGGAGCTGTTTTTT.

The chain carries TRBV7-9 and TRBJ1-3, with D perhaps TRBD1 (5 bases). The V and J ends lost 1 base and 0 bases respectively, with 19 bases between them. The CDR3 loop spans 19 amino acids. CDR1 SEHNR and CDR2 FQNEAQ come from the germline V gene (reference sequence). The CDR3 spells CASSLGFSWGTSSGNTIYF. The CDR3 DNA reads as TGTGCCAGCAGCTTAGGGTTCAGTTGGGGGACCTCCTCTGGAAACACCATATATTTT.

The rearrangement uses TRBV7-6 and TRBJ1-5, with 7 nucleotides matching TRBD1. The CDR3 length is 14 residues. The V gene end was trimmed by 5 bases and the J gene end by 1 base; junction bases not matched to a gene: 2. Germline loops: CDR1 SGHVS, CDR2 FNYEAQ. The chain's CDR3 is CASSQQGSNQPQHF. DNA of the CDR3: TGTGCCAGCAGCCAACAGGGGAGCAATCAGCCCCAGCATTTT.

J is TRBJ2-7 and V is TRBV5-1; possibly TRBD2 for D (6 bases). The length of the CDR3 is 16 residues. In germline, CDR1 is SGHRS, CDR2 YFSETQ. Trimming shortened V by 0 bases and J by 2 bases, and 15 bases separated the two germline ends. CDR3 region: CASSLGGDSGTYEQYF. The DNA of the CDR3 is TGCGCCAGCAGCTTGGGGGGGGACTCCGGGACCTACGAGCAGTACTTC.

This chain joins TRBV6-5 and TRBJ1-5, with D unclear. Looked up from germline, CDR1 is MNHEY and CDR2 is SVGAGI. The CDR3 covers 15 residues. Trimming removed 2 bases at V and 0 bases at J, with 8 bases between. The CDR3 is CASSYGRGSNQPQHF. The CDR3 DNA reads as TGTGCCAGCAGTTACGGGCGGGGTAGCAATCAGCCCCAGCATTTT.

This clone showed up just a few times. The chain employs TRBV30 and TRBJ2-7, with D unclear. The CDR3 extends over 13 amino acids. Germline CDR1 reads GTSNPN; CDR2 reads SVGIG (reference sequence). Trimming left V 0 bases short and J 2 bases short, with 8 bases between. CDR3 DNA sequence: TGTGCCTGGAGTGTTAACATCGCCTACGAGCAGTACTTC. Translation: CAWSVNIAYEQYF.

The chain employs TRBV27 and TRBJ2-2; TRBD1 agrees at 9 bases. The V gene end was trimmed by 3 bases and the J gene end by 7 bases; junction bases not matched to a gene: 6. Germline V CDR1 and CDR2: MNHEY, SMNVEV (reference sequence). The CDR3 length is 15 residues. The CDR3 reads CASSFSRQGGGELFF. For the CDR3, the DNA is TGTGCCAGCAGTTTTTCCCGACAGGGGGGCGGGGAGCTGTTTTTT.

This clone has more than one count but fewer than ten. V gene TRBV5-5 combines with J gene TRBJ2-3; a weak D match, TRBD2 (6 bases). Looked up from germline, CDR1 is SGHKS and CDR2 is YYEKEE (reference sequence). V shed 4 bases and J shed 0 bases, with 15 bases lying between them. There are 16 residues in the CDR3. The CDR3 loop reads CASSPLRGFSTDTQYF. Here the CDR3 DNA reads TGTGCCAGCAGCCCCCTTCGGGGGTTTAGCACAGATACGCAGTATTTT.

This clone was recorded a few times. The gene calls are TRBV6-5 and TRBJ2-5, with TRBD1 matching 11 bases. The CDR3 loop spans 15 amino acids. Trimming at V came to 6 bases and at J to 4 bases, leaving 7 bases not matched to a gene. Germline V gene sequence: CDR1 MNHEY, CDR2 SVGAGI. Here the CDR3 DNA reads TGTGCCAGCAGCCAAGGACAGGGGGCAACAGAGACCCAGTACTTC. This translates into CASSQGQGATETQYF.

CDR3 loop: CSAADHYEQYF. Here the CDR3 DNA reads TGCAGTGCGGCAGATCATTACGAGCAGTACTTC. The chain combines TRBV20-1 with TRBJ2-7; D is undetermined. Germline lookup yields CDR1 DFQATT and CDR2 SNEGSKA (reference sequence). The CDR3 consists of 11 residues. V was trimmed by 6 bases and J by 4 bases, leaving 10 bases between them.

This clone appeared a single time. The chain is built from TRBV12-3 or TRBV12-4 and TRBJ1-1; D remains unclear. The CDR3 runs to 13 residues. V was trimmed by 6 bases and J by 5 bases, leaving 13 bases between them. CDR3 in amino acids: CASSHYGETEAFF. DNA of the CDR3: TGTGCCAGCAGCCATTACGGGGAGACTGAAGCTTTCTTT.

This chain uses TRBV19 with TRBJ2-7; 7 bases are a match to TRBD1. CDR1 LNHDA and CDR2 SQIVND come from the germline V gene (reference sequence). The CDR3 is 14 residues long. J gave up 0 bases and V 4 bases, and 3 bases lay outside the gene matches. CDR3 region: CASSTRQGSYEQYF. Written as DNA, the CDR3 is TGTGCCAGTAGTACCCGACAGGGCTCCTACGAGCAGTACTTC.

The chain recombines TRBV4-1 with TRBJ1-1; no clear D gene. The V gene's germline CDR1 is MGHRA and CDR2 YSYEKL. Deletions cut 4 bases from V and 3 bases from J, with 12 bases between. This CDR3 is built from 14 residues. The CDR3 loop is CASSRQEGHTEAFF. The CDR3 DNA reads TGCGCCAGCAGCCGACAAGAAGGCCACACTGAAGCTTTCTTT.

This clone was counted between two and nine times. The rearrangement links TRBV12-3 or TRBV12-4 to TRBJ1-2; D call uncertain. V lost 3 bases, J lost 4 bases, and 9 bases lay in between. The length of the CDR3 is 13 residues. CDR3 sequence (DNA): TGTGCCAGCAGTTTGGGCACTTCCTATGGCTACACCTTC. As protein: CASSLGTSYGYTF.

The chain employs TRBV18 and TRBJ2-4; the D gene is possibly TRBD2 (6 bases). Trimming removed 3 bases from V and 2 bases from J, with 17 bases in between. This CDR3 spans 17 amino acids. Germline CDR1 and CDR2: KGHSH and LQKENI. The CDR3 DNA reads TGTGCCAGCTCACCCGCCGGGGGTCGGGTTACCAAAAACATTCAGTACTTC. It codes for CASSPAGGRVTKNIQYF.

The V and J genes are TRBV5-1 and TRBJ1-3; 7 bases align to TRBD1. The V gene end was trimmed by 2 bases and the J gene end by 7 bases; junction bases not matched to a gene: 6. Per germline, CDR1 SGHRS and CDR2 YFSETQ. The CDR3 loop spans 14 amino acids. The CDR3 nucleotides read TGCGCCAGCAGCTTAGACAGGGAAGGCAACACCATATATTTT. Translation gives CASSLDREGNTIYF.

In the case of this clone: The same CDR3 arises from other DNA sequences in this sample as well. V is TRBV5-6 and J is TRBJ1-2; 9 bases match TRBD1. The CDR3 totals 13 residues. V lost 3 bases and J lost 5; bases outside the gene matches: 2. Germline CDR1 is SGHDT and CDR2 is YYEEEE. CDR3 nucleotide sequence: TGTGCCAGCAGCTCCGGACAGGGGTATGGCTACACCTTC. Its protein product is CASSSGQGYGYTF. Together with reference TRBV5-6 and TRBJ1-2, the CDR3 gives the full variable domain: DAGVTQSPTHLIKTRGQQVTLRCSPKSGHDTVSWYQQALGQGPQFIFQYYEEEERQRGNFPDRFSGHQFPNYSSELNVNALLLGDSALYLCASSSGQGYGYTFGSGTRLTVV.

Points on this clone: Other DNA sequences from this sample encode an identical CDR3 as well. The V call is TRBV6-1, the J call TRBJ1-1, with D hard to call. V lost 1 base and J lost 4, with 4 bases in between. The CDR3 covers 12 residues. Germline loops: CDR1 MNHNS, CDR2 SASEGT. The CDR3 here is CASSEGGTEAFF. The DNA of the CDR3 is TGTGCCAGCAGTGAAGGGGGCACTGAAGCTTTCTTT.

This sequence joins TRBV28 and TRBJ2-2; D gene unclear. Germline CDR1 reads MDHEN; CDR2 reads SYDVKM. CDR3 length: 15 residues. The germline V and J ends were trimmed by 5 bases and 4 bases, with 14 bases remaining between them. CDR3 coding DNA: TGTGCCAGCAGTACGGAAAGGCGCGGCACCGGGGAGCTGTTTTTT. It translates to CASSTERRGTGELFF.

The chain is built from TRBV28 and TRBJ1-3, with 7 nucleotides matching TRBD1. Germline CDR1 is MDHEN and CDR2 is SYDVKM. The CDR3 extends over 17 amino acids. V shed 5 bases, J shed 3 bases, and the junction held 13 bases outside the gene matches. CDR3 in DNA: TGTGCCAGCAGTACGTCTGACAGGGCCCACCTTGGAAACACCATATATTTT. It translates to CASSTSDRAHLGNTIYF.

The chain has TRBV28 and TRBJ1-5; TRBD1 might be the D (5 bases). Germline CDR1 is MDHEN and CDR2 is SYDVKM. V was pared by 2 bases and J by 9 bases, with 11 bases between. The CDR3 is made up of 13 amino acids. The CDR3 DNA is TGTGCCAGCAGTTTAATTAATCAGGGGCCCCAGCATTTT. It specifies CASSLINQGPQHF.

The V call is TRBV5-1, the J call TRBJ2-6; D unclear. The length of the CDR3 is 14 residues. Germline V lookup: CDR1 SGHRS, CDR2 YFSETQ. The germline V and J ends were trimmed by 0 bases and 2 bases, with 3 bases remaining between them. The CDR3 here is CASSLDPGANVLTF. The CDR3 coding sequence is TGCGCCAGCAGCTTGGACCCTGGGGCCAACGTCCTGACTTTC.

This clone was recorded once. This sequence joins TRBV19 and TRBJ1-6; D might be TRBD1 (6 bases). V lost 0 bases to trimming and J lost 7 bases, with 10 bases between them. The CDR3 length is 15 residues. Looked up from germline, CDR1 is LNHDA and CDR2 is SQIVND (reference sequence). In DNA form, the CDR3 reads TGTGCCAGTAGTATAGAGGGCAGGGGCAATTCACCCCTCCACTTT. It is translated as CASSIEGRGNSPLHF.

The chain links TRBV27 to TRBJ1-6; a weak D match, TRBD1 (6 bases). Trimming took off 5 bases at V and 0 bases at J, with 14 bases between the two ends. CDR1 and CDR2 from the germline V gene are MNHEY and SMNVEV (reference sequence). The CDR3 consists of 17 residues. CDR3 sequence: CASSETGGHSYNSPLHF. DNA for the CDR3: TGTGCCAGCAGTGAGACGGGGGGACACTCCTATAATTCACCCCTCCACTTT.

The chain has TRBV1 and TRBJ2-3; the D call in the table, TRBD2, was not verified against the DNA. TRBV1 is an annotated pseudogene. This CDR3 has 16 amino acids. Here the CDR3 DNA reads TGCACCAGCAGCCACGCGACTAGCGGGAGGGCAGATACGCAGTATTTT. Amino acids: CTSSHATSGRADTQYF.

This clone was seen just once. The genes are TRBV5-1 and TRBJ2-7; D gene uncertain. Per germline, CDR1 SGHRS and CDR2 YFSETQ. The CDR3 extends over 13 amino acids. Trimming shortened V by 0 bases and J by 7 bases, and 11 bases separated the two germline ends. CDR3 sequence reads: CASSLDPAGEQYF. The CDR3, as DNA: TGCGCCAGCAGCTTGGACCCCGCCGGGGAGCAGTACTTC.

The chain couples TRBV2 to TRBJ1-1; tentatively, D is TRBD1 (6 bases). The CDR3 length is 14 residues. Germline V gene sequence: CDR1 SNHLY, CDR2 FYNNEI. V lost 5 bases to trimming and J lost 0 bases, with 10 bases between them. The CDR3 DNA is TGTGCCAGCAGTTTACAGGGCATGAACACTGAAGCTTTCTTT. Its protein product is CASSLQGMNTEAFF. The full variable domain, completed using reference TRBV2 and TRBJ1-1, is EPEVTQTPSHQVTQMGQEVILRCVPISNHLYFYWYRQILGQKVEFLVSFYNNEISEKSEIFDDQFSVERPDGSNFTLKIRSTKLEDSAMYFCASSLQGMNTEAFFGQGTRLTVV.